Listed here is a single T cell receptor (beta chain). Clones were read by immunoSEQ multiplex PCR, and TCRdb kept only the in-frame ones, dropping some. The sample includes 300,000 to 450,000 clones, about 90% of them seen just once. The data were obtained in a study of blood T cell repertoires in COVID-19. Study context: Sample material is recorded as cDNA or gDNA derived from T cells, B-cell-depleted T cells, or PBMCs.

Participant reports of clinical history set cohort assignment. Sequencing input: PBMCs or T cells enriched from blood (not recorded which). The receptor was derived from a man in his forties or fifties in a cohort exposed to, infected with or recovered from COVID-19 (not recorded which).

In DNA, the CDR3 is TGTGCCAGCAGTGAATTCGGGACTAACACCGGGGAGCTGTTTTTT. It translates to CASSEFGTNTGELFF. The genes are TRBV25-1 and TRBJ2-2; TRBD2 might be the D (6 bases). The germline gives CDR1 MGHDK, CDR2 SYGVNS. The CDR3 has 15 amino acids. V lost 1 base to trimming and J lost 2 bases, with 8 bases between them.